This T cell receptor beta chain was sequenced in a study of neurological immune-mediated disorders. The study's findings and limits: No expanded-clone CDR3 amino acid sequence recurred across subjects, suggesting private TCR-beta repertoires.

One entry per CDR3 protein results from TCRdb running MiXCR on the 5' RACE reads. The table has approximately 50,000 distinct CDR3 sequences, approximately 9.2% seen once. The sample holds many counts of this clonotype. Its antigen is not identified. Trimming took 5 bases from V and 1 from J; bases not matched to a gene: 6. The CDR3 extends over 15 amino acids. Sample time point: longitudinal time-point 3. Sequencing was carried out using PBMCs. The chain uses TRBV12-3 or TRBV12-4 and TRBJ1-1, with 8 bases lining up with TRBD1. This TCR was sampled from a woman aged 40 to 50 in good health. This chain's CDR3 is CASSLRQGTNTEAFF. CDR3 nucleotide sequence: TGTGCCAGCAGTCTAAGACAGGGGACGAACACTGAAGCTTTCTTT.